Below, 5 T cell receptor beta chains from the same sample are listed, as sequenced in a study of blood T cell repertoires in COVID-19. Only in-frame clones appear in the TCRdb table, and some are missing; sequencing was by immunoSEQ multiplex PCR. The sample lists 65,000 to 80,000 clones, roughly 78% occurring once. The sequenced sample was peripheral blood. Receptors originate from a human donor in a cohort sampled during active COVID-19.

The rearrangement joins TRBV12-3 or TRBV12-4 to TRBJ2-2; 7 nucleotides agree with TRBD1. The CDR3 length is 13 residues. J gave up 6 bases and V 6 bases, and 4 bases lay outside the gene matches. CDR3: CASRLTGSGELFF. The CDR3 nucleotides read TGTGCCAGCAGGCTGACAGGGTCCGGGGAGCTGTTTTTT.

This clone was seen more than once but under ten times. The rearrangement joins TRBV7-9 to TRBJ1-1; no definite D call. Germline CDR1 SEHNR, CDR2 FQNEAQ (reference sequence). V was cut by 2 bases and J by 6 bases, with 13 bases left in between. This CDR3 region has 14 residues. CDR3 coding DNA: TGTGCCAGCAGCTTAAGAGGTTCCACGGCTGAAGCTTTCTTT. Protein: CASSLRGSTAEAFF.

This clone was recorded once. V usage is TRBV19 and J usage is TRBJ1-6; D unresolved. This CDR3 has 15 residues. V was shortened by 4 bases and J by 7 bases, with 14 bases between the two germline ends. Germline V CDR1 and CDR2: LNHDA, SQIVND (reference sequence). The DNA for the CDR3 is TGTGCCAGTAGTAATGGGAGGGAGAGCAATTCACCCCTCCACTTT. It translates to CASSNGRESNSPLHF.

This rearrangement joins TRBV5-1 to TRBJ2-1; TRBD1 matches at 9 bases. Germline assignment: CDR1 SGHRS and CDR2 YFSETQ. This CDR3 has 14 amino acids. V shed 3 bases, J shed 7 bases, and the junction held 5 bases outside the gene matches. CDR3 in amino acids: CASSSTGGANEQFF. In nucleotides, the CDR3 is TGCGCCAGCAGCTCTACAGGGGGCGCGAATGAGCAGTTCTTC.

The chain uses TRBV18 and TRBJ1-2, with D maybe TRBD1 (6 bases). V dropped 2 bases and J dropped 7 bases, with 14 bases sitting between them. There are 14 residues in the CDR3. Per germline, CDR1 KGHSH and CDR2 LQKENI. The CDR3 protein is CASSPADRRPGYTF. CDR3 nucleotides: TGTGCCAGCTCACCAGCCGACAGGAGGCCTGGCTACACCTTC.